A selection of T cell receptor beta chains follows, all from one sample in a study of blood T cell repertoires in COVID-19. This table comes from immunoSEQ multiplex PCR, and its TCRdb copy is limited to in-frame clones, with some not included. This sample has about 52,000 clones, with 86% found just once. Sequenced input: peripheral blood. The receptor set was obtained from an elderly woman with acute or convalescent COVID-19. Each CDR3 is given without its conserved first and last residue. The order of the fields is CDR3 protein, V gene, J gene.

CDR3: ASSSQNTEAF
V: TRBV19
J: TRBJ1-1

CDR3: ASRPTGGGWGSTEAF
V: TRBV4-2
J: TRBJ1-1

CDR3: ASSLRTGGAWSPLH
V: TRBV3-1/TRBV3-2
J: TRBJ1-6

CDR3: ASSLVVRGDSPLH
V: TRBV11-2
J: TRBJ1-6

CDR3: ASRNEPGTSGGPKHYEQY
V: TRBV5-1
J: TRBJ2-7

CDR3: ASGRQGGNAGELF
V: TRBV27
J: TRBJ2-2

CDR3: AWTGVGTQY
V: TRBV30
J: TRBJ2-5

CDR3: ASSLAELATDTQY
V: TRBV7-6
J: TRBJ2-3

CDR3: ASSPPGHGVY
V: TRBV12-3/TRBV12-4
J: TRBJ1-1

CDR3: ASSPGLYNEQF
V: TRBV11-1
J: TRBJ2-1

CDR3: ASSFSGGSYNEQF
V: TRBV5-1
J: TRBJ2-1

CDR3: ASSAQGFIGYT
V: TRBV12-3/TRBV12-4
J: TRBJ1-2

CDR3: ASSPRQGPPYEQY
V: TRBV18
J: TRBJ2-7

CDR3: ASSWGLAGENEQF
V: TRBV9
J: TRBJ2-1

CDR3: ASSQDRNTEAF
V: TRBV7-6
J: TRBJ1-1

CDR3: ASSLERFGYGYT
V: TRBV7-8
J: TRBJ1-2

CDR3: ASSLDRTAVAF
V: TRBV7-8
J: TRBJ1-1

CDR3: ASSTTRSATGELF
V: TRBV7-2
J: TRBJ2-2

CDR3: ASSFAQSGSGNTIY
V: TRBV5-1
J: TRBJ1-3

CDR3: ASSLGDRVNTEAF
V: TRBV7-9
J: TRBJ1-1

CDR3: ASSLNKGVTF
V: TRBV14
J: TRBJ1-1

CDR3: ASTRLAGGNYEQY
V: TRBV2
J: TRBJ2-7

CDR3: ASSLDRTGYT
V: TRBV7-3
J: TRBJ1-2

CDR3: ASSGGFGYT
V: TRBV2
J: TRBJ1-2

CDR3: SASGGLQADTQY
V: TRBV20-1
J: TRBJ2-3

CDR3: ASSPLRRGQLGYT
V: TRBV9
J: TRBJ1-2

CDR3: ASRRSAGAAGELF
V: TRBV28
J: TRBJ2-2

CDR3: ASSPDRGRGNTIY
V: TRBV5-6
J: TRBJ1-3

CDR3: ASSYGEISTDTQY
V: TRBV9
J: TRBJ2-3

CDR3: ASSVGDSGRGNQPQH
V: TRBV9
J: TRBJ1-5

CDR3: ASQEGSGSYNEQF
V: TRBV7-3
J: TRBJ2-1

CDR3: ASSQGGGYT
V: TRBV3-1/TRBV3-2
J: TRBJ1-2

CDR3: ASSESQGMGGYT
V: TRBV10-2
J: TRBJ1-2

CDR3: ASSHVAGKQETQY
V: TRBV3-1/TRBV3-2
J: TRBJ2-5

CDR3: ASSQSRLPLAVLNEQF
V: TRBV23-1
J: TRBJ2-1

CDR3: ASRQGALGEQY
V: TRBV2
J: TRBJ2-7

CDR3: ATNRGFNNSPLH
V: TRBV15
J: TRBJ1-6

CDR3: ASSLSRVNGEQF
V: TRBV11-3
J: TRBJ2-1

CDR3: SADRGRETQY
V: TRBV29-1
J: TRBJ2-5

CDR3: ASSTQGNTEAF
V: TRBV6-2/TRBV6-3
J: TRBJ1-1

CDR3: ASSKGTRGNEQF
V: TRBV10-1
J: TRBJ2-1

CDR3: ASSERGGALPYEQY
V: TRBV2
J: TRBJ2-7

CDR3: ATSRDKSRQETQY
V: TRBV15
J: TRBJ2-5

CDR3: ASSDVRANYGYT
V: TRBV9
J: TRBJ1-2

CDR3: SGTAANEKLF
V: TRBV29-1
J: TRBJ1-4

CDR3: ASSQGTGFEKLF
V: TRBV5-1
J: TRBJ1-4

CDR3: ASRQGRSGELF
V: TRBV6-5
J: TRBJ2-2

CDR3: ASSLVSAGPLAKNIQY
V: TRBV28
J: TRBJ2-4

CDR3: ASSSVVHWHHQPQH
V: TRBV21-1
J: TRBJ1-5

CDR3: ASSIGWDSAYEQY
V: TRBV19
J: TRBJ2-7